The T cell receptor beta chain under discussion was sequenced for a study of T cells after yellow fever vaccination. TCRdb used MiXCR to reprocess the 5' RACE reads, holding one entry per CDR3 protein. Of 250,000 to 300,000 distinct CDR3 sequences in the sample, approximately 13% were seen once. Germline CDR1 is LNHNV and CDR2 is YYDKDF (reference sequence). This CDR3 contains 15 residues. The V and J ends lost 8 bases and 2 bases, in that order; junction bases with no gene match: 7. The clonotype comes from a man aged 25-45 years who received the YFV17D yellow fever vaccine. Sequenced here: CD4+ T cells sorted from PBMCs, sampled 45 days after the yellow fever booster vaccination. This chain connects TRBV15 to TRBJ2-3; TRBD2 aligns across 10 bases. This chain's CDR3 is CATVKTSGVTDTQYF. CDR3 coding DNA: TGTGCCACCGTCAAAACTAGCGGGGTCACAGATACGCAGTATTTT.